This T cell receptor (beta chain) was identified during a study of blood T cell repertoires in COVID-19. Study at large: The United States, Italy and Spain provided the acute and convalescent COVID-19 samples. T cells, B-cell-depleted T cells, or PBMCs provided the cDNA or gDNA that served as material.

This table comes from immunoSEQ multiplex PCR, and its TCRdb copy is limited to in-frame clones, with some not included. The table records about 62,000 clones, 80% to 95% of them present only once. The CDR3 covers 11 residues. Germline V gene sequence: CDR1 GTSNPN, CDR2 SVGIG (reference sequence). Deletions cut 0 bases from V and 14 bases from J, with 13 bases between. The chain joins TRBV30 to TRBJ1-2, with D maybe TRBD1 (6 bases). The receptor comes from a human donor in a cohort sampled during active COVID-19. The sample comprised peripheral blood. The CDR3 reads CAWSVRGATTF. The CDR3 DNA reads TGTGCCTGGAGTGTTCGGGGGGCAACAACCTTC.